This T cell receptor (beta chain) emerged from a study of blood T cell repertoires in COVID-19. As for the study in general: Sites across the United States, Italy and Spain contributed samples from acute and convalescent COVID-19. Nucleic acid was either cDNA or gDNA, and it came from T cells, B-cell-depleted T cells, or PBMCs.

Per the original methods: Amplifying reference gene primers gave estimates of nucleated cell counts. Using immunoSEQ multiplex PCR, the repertoire was profiled, and TCRdb retains in-frame clones only, with some absent. The DNA was the basis for D and trimming; V, J and clone size are from that table. The profile shows 180,000 or so clones, about 85% of them singletons. This clone turned up a few times. This sequence was found in a woman in her sixties or seventies with acute or convalescent COVID-19. Sample: peripheral blood.

CDR3 sequence (DNA): TGTGCCAGCAGCTCGCTCCCGGGACAGGGGAATTCACCCCTCCACTTT. Amino acids: CASSSLPGQGNSPLHF. The gene calls are TRBV5-5 and TRBJ1-6; 10 bases align to TRBD1. Trimming removed 3 bases from V and 7 bases from J; junction bases left unmatched: 7. The CDR3 spans 16 residues. CDR1 SGHKS and CDR2 YYEKEE come from the germline V gene (reference sequence).